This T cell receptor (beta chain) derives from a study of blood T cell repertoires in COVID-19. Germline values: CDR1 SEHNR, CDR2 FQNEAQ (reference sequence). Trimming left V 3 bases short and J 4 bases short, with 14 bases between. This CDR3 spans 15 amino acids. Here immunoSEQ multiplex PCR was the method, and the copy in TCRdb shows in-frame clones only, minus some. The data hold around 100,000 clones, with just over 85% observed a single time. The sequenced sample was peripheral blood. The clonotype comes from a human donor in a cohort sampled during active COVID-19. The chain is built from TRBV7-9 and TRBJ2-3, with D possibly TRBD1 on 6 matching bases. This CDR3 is CASSLSGAGADTQYF. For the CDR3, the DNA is TGTGCCAGCAGCTTGTCAGGGGCAGGGGCAGATACGCAGTATTTT.